The 14 T cell receptor beta chains presented below share a single source sample, sequenced in a study of CD8+CD57+ T cells in acquired aplastic anemia. Using genomic DNA as the template, TCR beta VDJ and CDR3 profiling was carried out. TCRdb called the reads again in MiXCR, with one record for every CDR3 protein. This table holds about 160,000 distinct CDR3 sequences, approximately 40% found once. Sample: sorted CD4+, CD8+, or CD8+CD57+ T cells (not recorded which) from PBMCs. The receptors derive from a human donor in good health.

A note on this clonotype: A read error may explain this, as a much larger clone is one base away. The chain has TRBV4-1 and TRBJ2-7; 9 bases agree with TRBD2. CDR1 and CDR2 (germline): MGHRA, YSYEKL. This CDR3 comprises 17 residues. The CDR3 protein is CASSQGMVTSGYNEQYF. The CDR3 DNA reads TGTGCCAGCAGCCAAGGTATGGTGACTAGCGGCTACAATGAGCAGTACTTC.

This clonotype was seen ten or more times. The J gene is TRBJ2-7, the V gene TRBV5-8; the match to TRBD1 covers 7 bases. The CDR3 is 15 residues long. Germline trimming cut 2 bases from V and 0 bases from J; bases unmatched to any gene: 5. Germline CDR1 SGHTS, CDR2 YDEGEE. CDR3 DNA: TGTGCCAGCAGCTTTGAGGGGACAGTCTCCTACGAGCAGTACTTC. Protein product: CASSFEGTVSYEQYF. The whole variable domain, filled in from reference TRBV5-8 and TRBJ2-7, reads EAGVTQSPTHLIKTRGQQATLRCSPISGHTSVYWYQQALGLGLQFLLWYDEGEERNRGNFPPRFSGRQFPNYSSELNVNALELEDSALYLCASSFEGTVSYEQYFGPGTRLTVT.

This clonotype was detected many times. The chain carries TRBV10-2 and TRBJ2-7; possible D gene TRBD1, 6 bases. The germline V gene encodes CDR1 WSHSY and CDR2 SAAADI. The CDR3 contains 14 residues. Trimming left V 1 base short and J 3 bases short, with 10 bases between. The CDR3 sequence is CASSEFRGNYEQYF. CDR3 in DNA: TGCGCCAGCAGTGAGTTTAGGGGGAACTACGAGCAGTACTTC.

The chain combines TRBV25-1 with TRBJ1-2; TRBD1 agrees at 7 bases. The V gene's germline CDR1 is MGHDK and CDR2 SYGVNS. V lost 1 base to trimming and J lost 7 bases; unmatched junction nucleotides: 9. This CDR3 is 15 amino acids long. This chain's CDR3 is CASSEFDRVMTGYTF. CDR3 nucleotides: TGTGCCAGCAGTGAATTCGACAGGGTAATGACTGGCTACACCTTC.

This clonotype was detected many times. This sequence joins TRBV19 and TRBJ1-3; no clear D gene. Germline assignment: CDR1 LNHDA and CDR2 SQIVND (reference sequence). The V gene lost 7 bases and the J gene lost 8 bases, with 18 bases spanning the gap. This CDR3 is 14 amino acids long. This CDR3 is CASKRAPPDHTIYF. The CDR3 nucleotides are TGTGCCAGTAAAAGGGCGCCCCCGGATCACACCATATATTTT.

This clonotype has ten or more counts. The chain combines TRBV20-1 with TRBJ1-5; possible D gene TRBD1, 5 bases. The germline gives CDR1 DFQATT, CDR2 SNEGSKA (reference sequence). Trimming took 5 bases from V and 0 from J, leaving 14 bases between them. CDR3 size: 15 residues. CDR3 in amino acids: CSAESGSHSNQPQHF. CDR3 DNA sequence: TGCAGTGCTGAGTCAGGGAGTCATAGCAATCAGCCCCAGCATTTT.

The CDR3 DNA sequence: TGTGCCAGCACTACCGTGGGCACTGAAGCTTTCTTT. Translation: CASTTVGTEAFF. This chain joins TRBV24-1 and TRBJ1-1; no reliable D call. Trimming cost V 11 bases and J 4 bases, with 13 bases left between them. CDR3 size: 12 residues. Germline-derived CDR1 and CDR2 are KGHDR and SFDVKD.

This clonotype was found many times. The V and J genes are TRBV7-9 and TRBJ1-3; the D is unclear. This CDR3 is 14 amino acids long. Germline-derived CDR1 and CDR2 are SEHNR and FQNEAQ (reference sequence). V was clipped by 3 bases and J by 1 base, with 7 bases between them. The DNA of the CDR3 is TGTGCCAGCAGCTTTGATCCGTCTGGAAACACCATATATTTT. As protein: CASSFDPSGNTIYF.

The chain has TRBV2 and TRBJ2-2; D is unclear. Deletions cut 4 bases from V and 8 bases from J, with 8 bases between. This CDR3 has 12 amino acids. CDR1 and CDR2 from the germline V gene are SNHLY and FYNNEI. In nucleotides, the CDR3 is TGTGCCAGCAGTGGGAGACCAGGGGAGCTGTTTTTT. Encoded protein: CASSGRPGELFF. Complete variable domain (other parts from reference TRBV2 and TRBJ2-2): EPEVTQTPSHQVTQMGQEVILRCVPISNHLYFYWYRQILGQKVEFLVSFYNNEISEKSEIFDDQFSVERPDGSNFTLKIRSTKLEDSAMYFCASSGRPGELFFGEGSRLTVL.

This clonotype has a handful of counts. The chain has TRBV11-3 and TRBJ2-5, with D tentatively TRBD1 (6 bases). V gave up 1 base and J gave up 7 bases, with 10 bases separating them. This CDR3 region has 13 residues. In germline, CDR1 is SGHNT, CDR2 YENEEA. DNA for the CDR3: TGTGCCAGCAGCTTAGGCCAGGGGAGGACCCAGTACTTC. Its translation is CASSLGQGRTQYF.

The V call is TRBV12-5, the J call TRBJ2-6; tentatively, D is TRBD1 (6 bases). This CDR3 has 16 residues. Germline assignment: CDR1 LGHNT and CDR2 FRNRAP. The V end was cut by 0 bases, the J end by 2 bases, with 8 bases between. The DNA of the CDR3 is TGTGCTAGTGGTTTGGTAGGGGGTACTGGGGCCAACGTCCTGACTTTC. Protein sequence: CASGLVGGTGANVLTF.

In this sample, this clonotype turned up a few times. The gene calls are TRBV6-5 and TRBJ1-1; 8 bases align to TRBD1. The CDR3 runs 14 residues. Trimming removed 4 bases from V and 1 base from J; junction bases left unmatched: 2. Germline V CDR1 and CDR2: MNHEY, SVGAGI. The CDR3 is CASSSGGRNTEAFF. The CDR3 bases are TGTGCCAGCAGTTCAGGGGGCCGGAACACTGAAGCTTTCTTT.

There are many counts of this clonotype. The rearrangement links TRBV2 to TRBJ1-3; D may be TRBD1 (6 bases). This CDR3 is 17 amino acids long. Deletions cut 5 bases from V and 1 base from J, with 18 bases between. Germline V lookup: CDR1 SNHLY, CDR2 FYNNEI. CDR3 region: CASSLQGPETSGNTIYF. The CDR3 nucleotides read TGTGCCAGCAGTTTGCAGGGGCCGGAAACTTCTGGAAACACCATATATTTT.

Many counts were recorded for this clonotype. This chain links TRBV25-1 with TRBJ2-3; D may be TRBD2 (6 bases). The CDR3 extends over 17 amino acids. V was pared by 3 bases and J by 1 base, with 17 bases between. CDR1 MGHDK and CDR2 SYGVNS come from the germline V gene. CDR3 residues: CASSDPRTPGGTDTQYF. The CDR3 nucleotides are TGTGCCAGCAGTGATCCCCGTACACCGGGGGGCACAGATACGCAGTATTTT.